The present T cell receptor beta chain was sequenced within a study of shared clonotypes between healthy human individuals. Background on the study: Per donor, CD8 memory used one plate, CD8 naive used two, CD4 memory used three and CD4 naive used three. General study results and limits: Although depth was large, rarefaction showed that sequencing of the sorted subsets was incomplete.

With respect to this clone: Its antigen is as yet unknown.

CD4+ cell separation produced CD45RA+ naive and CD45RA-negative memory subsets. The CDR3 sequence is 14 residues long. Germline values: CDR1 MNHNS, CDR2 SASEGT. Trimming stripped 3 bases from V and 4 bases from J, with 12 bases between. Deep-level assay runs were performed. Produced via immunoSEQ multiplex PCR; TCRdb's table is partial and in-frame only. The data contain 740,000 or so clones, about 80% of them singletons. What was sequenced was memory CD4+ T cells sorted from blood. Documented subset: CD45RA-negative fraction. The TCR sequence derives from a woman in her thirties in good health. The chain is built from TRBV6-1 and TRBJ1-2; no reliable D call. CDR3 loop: CASSDFGVGYGYTF. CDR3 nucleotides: TGTGCCAGCAGTGACTTCGGTGTGGGCTATGGCTACACCTTC.